The next 11 T cell receptor beta chains were all read from a single sample in a study of Ad26.COV2.S vaccination and SARS-CoV-2 variants. Assay: immunoSEQ multiplex PCR; the TCRdb copy retains only in-frame clones and omits some. The sample lists about 350,000 clones; 92% were seen once. This material consisted of peripheral blood, taken after recovery from COVID-19. The receptors stem from a human donor who had recovered from COVID-19.

The chain is built from TRBV6-1 and TRBJ1-2; weak D call: TRBD1 (6 bases). Germline loops: CDR1 MNHNS, CDR2 SASEGT. CDR3 length: 16 residues. The V and J ends lost 2 bases and 7 bases respectively, with 20 bases between them. The CDR3 DNA reads as TGTGCCAGCAGTGAACCACCACAGGGAGGGGCAGCTGGCTACACCTTC. This translates into CASSEPPQGGAAGYTF.

The V and J genes are TRBV19 and TRBJ1-2; 8 bases line up with TRBD1. The V segment lost 0 bases and the J segment 4 bases; nucleotides outside the gene matches: 4. Germline values: CDR1 LNHDA, CDR2 SQIVND (reference sequence). CDR3 size: 15 residues. This CDR3 reads CASSIDWGQVYGYTF. The DNA for the CDR3 is TGTGCCAGTAGTATAGATTGGGGACAGGTCTATGGCTACACCTTC.

The V call is TRBV5-6, the J call TRBJ2-7, with a weak D call TRBD2 (5 bases). The CDR3 is 16 amino acids. Trimming took off 1 base at V and 0 bases at J, with 14 bases between the two ends. CDR1 is SGHDT and CDR2 is YYEEEE in the germline V gene. Here the CDR3 DNA reads TGTGCCAGCAGCTTGCGGCAGCGGCACTTCTCCTACGAGCAGTACTTC. This sequence encodes CASSLRQRHFSYEQYF.

The rearrangement links TRBV9 to TRBJ1-2, with D uncertain. Germline CDR1 is SGDLS and CDR2 is YYNGEE. The V and J ends lost 4 bases and 8 bases respectively, with 6 bases between them. The CDR3 runs 10 residues. DNA of the CDR3: TGTGCCAGCAGCTCCCTAGGCTACACCTTC. Its protein product is CASSSLGYTF.

In regard to this clone: The junction departs from germline at one end; a sequencing error may be responsible. The chain uses TRBV7-7 and TRBJ2-5, with D possibly matching TRBD2 (7 bases). This CDR3 region has 15 residues. Germline V lookup: CDR1 SSHAT, CDR2 FNYEAQ (reference sequence). The CDR3 here is CASSLGRGPRETQYF. In DNA, the CDR3 is TGTGCTAGCAGCTTAGGGCGGGGGCCTAGGGAGACCCAGTACTTC.

The V gene is TRBV19, the J gene TRBJ1-1, with D tentatively TRBD1 (6 bases). V dropped 5 bases and J dropped 1 base, with 11 bases sitting between them. Germline CDR1 LNHDA, CDR2 SQIVND (reference sequence). CDR3 size: 14 residues. CDR3 loop: CASSGYRENTEAFF. CDR3 sequence (DNA): TGTGCCAGTAGTGGATACAGGGAGAACACTGAAGCTTTCTTT.

The chain employs TRBV15 and TRBJ1-2; the D gene is possibly TRBD1 (5 bases). Trimming took 0 bases from V and 4 from J, leaving 15 bases between them. The CDR3 length is 16 residues. The germline V gene has CDR1 LNHNV and CDR2 YYDKDF (reference sequence). DNA of the CDR3: TGTGCCACCAGCAGAGATCGGTCAGGGAGGCCCTATGGCTACACCTTC. Encoded protein: CATSRDRSGRPYGYTF. The variable domain in full, with the rest retrieved from reference TRBV15 and TRBJ1-2, is DAMVIQNPRYQVTQFGKPVTLSCSQTLNHNVMYWYQQKSSQAPKLLFHYYDKDFNNEADTPDNFQSRRPNTSFCFLDIRSPGLGDTAMYLCATSRDRSGRPYGYTFGSGTRLTVV.

This clone came up once. The chain uses TRBV7-6 and TRBJ2-3, with a possible D match to TRBD2 (5 bases). With 0 bases removed from V and 1 base from J, the gap between germline ends came to 5 bases. The CDR3 covers 14 residues. CDR1 is SGHVS, CDR2 FNYEAQ, per germline. CDR3 loop: CASSLASGTDTQYF. CDR3 sequence (DNA): TGTGCCAGCAGCTTAGCTAGCGGCACAGATACGCAGTATTTT.

The V call is TRBV7-2, the J call TRBJ1-3; weak D call: TRBD1 (6 bases). From germline, CDR1 is SGHTA and CDR2 FQGNSA. Deletions cut 5 bases from V and 8 bases from J, with 19 bases between. The CDR3 runs 15 residues. The CDR3 reads CASSPAGGRGYTIYF. The CDR3 coding sequence is TGTGCCAGCAGCCCAGCGGGGGGGCGAGGATACACCATATATTTT.

Regarding this clone: At one end, the junction sequence differs from germline, possibly due to a read error. The J gene is TRBJ1-4, the V gene TRBV6-1; 10 nucleotides line up with TRBD1. The V gene's germline CDR1 is MNHNS and CDR2 SASEGT. The CDR3 loop spans 18 amino acids. As DNA, the CDR3 is TGTGCCAGCAGTGAAGTGTGGACAGGGGGAGCAACTAGTGAAAAACTGTTTTTT. Its protein is CASSEVWTGGATSEKLFF.

The chain couples TRBV6-5 to TRBJ2-7, with 7 positions matching TRBD1. Trimming at V came to 5 bases and at J to 3 bases, leaving 7 bases not matched to a gene. This CDR3 has 14 amino acids. Germline V gives CDR1 MNHEY, CDR2 SVGAGI. The CDR3 loop is CASSKRQGNYEQYF. The DNA for the CDR3 is TGTGCCAGCAGTAAGAGACAGGGAAACTACGAGCAGTACTTC.